This T cell receptor beta chain comes out of a study of T-cell memory formation after mild COVID-19. TCRdb re-called the 5' RACE reads through MiXCR, storing one row per CDR3 protein. Of roughly 600,000 distinct CDR3 sequences detected, about 20% appear once; the ten largest clones hold more than 10%. This clonotype was counted only a few times. The sample was PBMCs or a T cell subset sorted from them (not recorded which). The sequence was obtained from an adult woman who had mild COVID-19 (a few samples of this study predate the infection). Cell type and time point are not known.

In DNA, the CDR3 is TGCAGCGTCCTCCCCAGGGGGTCGCGCGAAGGCTACACCTTC. It encodes CSVLPRGSREGYTF. J is TRBJ1-2 and V is TRBV29-1; 7 positions agree with TRBD1. Germline V lookup: CDR1 SQVTM, CDR2 ANQGSEA. Trimming removed 6 bases from V and 8 bases from J; junction bases left unmatched: 15. CDR3 length equals 14 residues.